One TCR beta chain is described in this entry. Its antigen is still unknown. All the donors were Caucasian adults who lived in Nashville, Tennessee. This entry comes from a study of shared clonotypes between healthy human individuals. Whole-study results and caveats: Investigators expected sequencing depth to affect clonotype sharing among donors.

Trimming cost V 1 base and J 6 bases; bases outside gene matches: 6. The germline V gene has CDR1 SGHTA and CDR2 FQGTGA. The CDR3 contains 15 residues. Original analysis: In the immunoSEQ data, sequences were junction-only and lacked quality scores, so filtering differed. Measured with immunoSEQ multiplex PCR; TCRdb has only the in-frame clones, and not every one. V and J calls plus clone size are reproduced from that table; the DNA served to infer D and trimming. The sample holds approximately 710,000 clones; about 90% are singletons and the top ten take 30% to 40%. This clonotype originated in a man younger than 35 in good health. Some clones in this sample may be carry-over from other donors' samples. Sequenced input: memory CD8+ T cells from PBMCs. Subset defined: CD45RO+ cells pooled with CCR7-negative TemRA cells. The chain employs TRBV7-3 and TRBJ2-1; TRBD2 matches at 7 bases. For the CDR3, the DNA is TGTGCCAGCAGCTTAATGGCTAGCGGAGGCAATGAGCAGTTCTTC. It specifies CASSLMASGGNEQFF.